The TCR beta chain described here comes from a study of shared clonotypes between healthy human individuals. Authors' methods: ImmunoSEQ output held junction-only sequences without quality scores, so filtering differed. Profiling relied on immunoSEQ multiplex PCR, and the TCRdb table lists in-frame clones only, not all of them. V, J and clone size are those of that table, while D and trimming were read from the DNA. Of around 2,000,000 clones in the sample, about 95% were seen once. Cells designated naive CD8 were CD45RO-negative and were positively selected for CCR7, with terminally differentiated effector memory CD45RA+ cells excluded. Donation came from healthy HIV-negative adults that had no recent acute infections or vaccinations. Sequences were obtained from naive CD8+ T cells sorted from blood. The sequence was collected from a man aged 18 to 35 in good health.

CDR3 region: CASSQDAPVQPLHF. DNA of the CDR3: TGTGCCAGCAGCCAAGATGCCCCAGTCCAACCCCTCCACTTT. The chain recombines TRBV14 with TRBJ1-6; D not resolved. Looked up from germline, CDR1 is SGHDN and CDR2 is FVKESK. There are 14 residues in the CDR3. V lost 0 bases, J lost 12 bases, and 12 bases lay in between.